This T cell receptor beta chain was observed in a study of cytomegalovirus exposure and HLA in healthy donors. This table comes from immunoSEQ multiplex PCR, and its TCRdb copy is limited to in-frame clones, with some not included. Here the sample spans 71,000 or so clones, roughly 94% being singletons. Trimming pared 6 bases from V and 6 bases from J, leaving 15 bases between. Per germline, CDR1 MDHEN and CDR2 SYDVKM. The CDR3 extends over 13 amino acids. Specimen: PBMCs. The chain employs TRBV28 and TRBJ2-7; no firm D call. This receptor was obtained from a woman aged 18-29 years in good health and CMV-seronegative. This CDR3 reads CASSPGLYREQYF. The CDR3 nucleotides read TGTGCCAGCAGCCCAGGCCTCTATCGCGAGCAGTACTTC.